What follows are 18 T cell receptor beta chains derived from one specimen sequenced in a study of blood T cell repertoires in COVID-19. The method was immunoSEQ multiplex PCR; TCRdb's version includes in-frame clones alone and lacks a portion of them. This sample has fewer than 120,000 clones, with under 75% found just once. Material for sequencing was peripheral blood. All receptors derive from a woman aged 55-70 years with acute or convalescent COVID-19.

The table lists this clone with a few counts. V and J are TRBV10-2 and TRBJ1-5; D is possibly TRBD1 (5 bases). V shed 6 bases and J shed 5 bases, with 14 bases lying between them. Per the germline V gene, CDR1 is WSHSY and CDR2 is SAAADI. The CDR3 has 14 amino acids. CDR3 DNA sequence: TGCGCCAGCAGAGGTCAAGGACACGATCAGCCCCAGCATTTT. Protein product: CASRGQGHDQPQHF.

J is TRBJ2-3 and V is TRBV10-1, with D uncertain. Deletions cut 7 bases from V and 3 bases from J, with 5 bases between. The CDR3 is made up of 11 amino acids. The V gene's germline CDR1 is WNHNN and CDR2 SYGVQD (reference sequence). CDR3 sequence: CASMETDTQYF. As DNA, the CDR3 is TGCGCCAGCATGGAGACAGATACGCAGTATTTT.

The V gene is TRBV7-2, the J gene TRBJ1-2, with D maybe TRBD1 (6 bases). This CDR3 contains 15 residues. Germline CDR1 reads SGHTA; CDR2 reads FQGNSA. Trimming took 6 bases from V and 8 from J, leaving 22 bases between them. The CDR3 coding sequence is TGTGCCAGCAGATCACAGGGAACCTTCTATGAAGGCTACACCTTC. Translated, it gives CASRSQGTFYEGYTF.

The genes are TRBV7-8 and TRBJ2-2; 9 nucleotides line up with TRBD1. Trimming took 5 bases from V and 7 from J; bases not matched to a gene: 5. Germline CDR1 and CDR2: SGHVS and FQNEAQ. CDR3 length equals 14 residues. The CDR3 nucleotides are TGTGCCAGCAGCACACAGGGGGCAATCGGGGAGCTGTTTTTT. Its translation: CASSTQGAIGELFF.

The rearrangement links TRBV10-3 to TRBJ2-7; tentatively, D is TRBD2 (7 bases). Trimming shortened V by 3 bases and J by 0 bases, and 15 bases separated the two germline ends. The CDR3 extends over 16 amino acids. Germline V gene lookup returns CDR1 ENHRY and CDR2 SYGVKD. This CDR3 is CAISEPGGTLSYEQYF. DNA for the CDR3: TGTGCCATCAGTGAACCCGGGGGGACACTCTCCTACGAGCAGTACTTC.

The chain combines TRBV10-3 with TRBJ2-3; no definite D call. The ends were cut back, 8 bases at V and 5 bases at J, with 8 bases in the middle. The CDR3 is 11 residues long. Germline loops: CDR1 ENHRY, CDR2 SYGVKD. CDR3 DNA sequence: TGTGCCATCGCAATCGGAGATACGCAGTATTTT. This encodes CAIAIGDTQYF.

The chain has TRBV19 and TRBJ2-3, with D perhaps matching TRBD1 (6 bases). This CDR3 has 15 residues. V lost 3 bases, J lost 5 bases, and 15 bases lay in between. The germline V gene encodes CDR1 LNHDA and CDR2 SQIVND (reference sequence). CDR3 in amino acids: CASSIIAEGQDTQYF. In DNA form, the CDR3 reads TGTGCCAGTAGTATTATCGCTGAGGGACAAGATACGCAGTATTTT. Complete variable domain (other parts from reference TRBV19 and TRBJ2-3): DGGITQSPKYLFRKEGQNVTLSCEQNLNHDAMYWYRQDPGQGLRLIYYSQIVNDFQKGDIAEGYSVSREKKESFPLTVTSAQKNPTAFYLCASSIIAEGQDTQYFGPGTRLTVL.

This clone occurred a few times. This chain joins TRBV3-1 (or the pseudogene TRBV3-2) and TRBJ2-1; TRBD2 matches at 12 bases. The CDR3 is 16 amino acids. The J segment lost 7 bases and the V segment lost 4 bases, leaving 8 bases of the junction unmatched. Per the germline V gene, CDR1 is LGHDT and CDR2 is YNNKEL (reference sequence). DNA for the CDR3: TGTGCCAGCAGCCGACCTCGCCTAGCGGGGGGGAATGAGCAGTTCTTC. Its translation is CASSRPRLAGGNEQFF.

The chain employs TRBV10-3 and TRBJ1-1, with D possibly TRBD1 on 5 matching bases. The CDR3 runs to 12 residues. Trimming pared 8 bases from V and 7 bases from J, leaving 14 bases between. In germline, CDR1 is ENHRY, CDR2 SYGVKD. The CDR3 coding sequence is TGTGCCATCGGAAGTACAGGTCGTGAAGCTTTCTTT. As protein: CAIGSTGREAFF.

J is TRBJ1-5 and V is TRBV6-5, with TRBD1 matching 7 bases. V lost 5 bases to trimming and J lost 3 bases; unmatched junction nucleotides: 7. The CDR3 has 15 residues. Germline V lookup: CDR1 MNHEY, CDR2 SVGAGI. Written as DNA, the CDR3 is TGTGCCAGCAGTACAGGGGCAAGGGACAATCAGCCCCAGCATTTT. Translated, it gives CASSTGARDNQPQHF.

The V and J genes are TRBV11-2 and TRBJ2-5, with TRBD2 matching over 9 bases. There are 15 residues in the CDR3. From germline, CDR1 is SGHAT and CDR2 FQNNGV. V trimming: 5 bases; J trimming: 4 bases; junction bases outside the gene matches: 8. As DNA, the CDR3 is TGTGCCAGCAGCCCCGGCGGGGGGGTTGCAGAGACCCAGTACTTC. Its protein product is CASSPGGGVAETQYF.

The chain recombines TRBV5-1 with TRBJ2-2, with 8 nucleotides matching TRBD1. Unmatched junction bases numbered 6, after V lost 8 bases and J lost 0 bases. Germline values: CDR1 SGHRS, CDR2 YFSETQ. The CDR3 is 15 residues long. CDR3 DNA: TGCGCCAGTAATCCGGGACAGGCGAACACCGGGGAGCTGTTTTTT. Residues: CASNPGQANTGELFF.

CDR3 amino acids: CASSVRAGATYEQYF. The CDR3 bases are TGTGCCAGCAGCGTAAGAGCGGGGGCTACCTACGAGCAGTACTTC. The J gene is TRBJ2-7, the V gene TRBV9, with 8 bases aligning to TRBD2. Trimming took 1 base from V and 2 from J; bases not matched to a gene: 5. The CDR3 consists of 15 residues. CDR1 and CDR2 from the germline V gene are SGDLS and YYNGEE.

The chain recombines TRBV7-3 with TRBJ2-2, with 8 bases lining up with TRBD1. J gave up 6 bases and V 1 base, and 4 bases lay outside the gene matches. Germline-derived CDR1 and CDR2 are SGHTA and FQGTGA. The CDR3 length is 15 residues. DNA of the CDR3: TGTGCCAGCAGCTTAAGAGGACAGGGTTCCGGGGAGCTGTTTTTT. Its translation: CASSLRGQGSGELFF.

Points on this clone: One end of the junction fails to match germline, which may point to a read error. The J gene is TRBJ1-5, the V gene TRBV2; 7 nucleotides agree with TRBD1. The CDR3 is made up of 14 amino acids. Per the germline V gene, CDR1 is SNHLY and CDR2 is FYNNEI. The CDR3 loop is CASSEEQGRRPQHF. The CDR3 DNA follows: TGTGCCAGCAGCGAAGAACAGGGGCGGCGGCCCCAGCATTTT.

The chain couples TRBV5-1 to TRBJ1-4; the D gene is possibly TRBD1 (5 bases). Per germline, CDR1 SGHRS and CDR2 YFSETQ. V was cut by 4 bases and J by 10 bases, with 17 bases left in between. This CDR3 region has 14 residues. CDR3 in amino acids: CASSPDTVFGKLFF. As DNA, the CDR3 is TGCGCCAGCAGCCCGGACACAGTTTTCGGAAAACTGTTTTTT.

The CDR3 nucleotides read TGCGCCAGCAGCTCACACCAAGATTCACCCCTCCACTTT. Translated: CASSSHQDSPLHF. The chain couples TRBV5-1 to TRBJ1-6; D ambiguous. Germline CDR1 SGHRS, CDR2 YFSETQ. The CDR3 runs to 13 residues. V was shortened by 3 bases and J by 8 bases, with 9 bases between the two germline ends.

V and J are TRBV27 and TRBJ1-2; the match to TRBD1 covers 8 bases. V shed 3 bases, J shed 4 bases, and the junction held 7 bases outside the gene matches. Germline V CDR1 and CDR2: MNHEY, SMNVEV (reference sequence). This CDR3 is built from 15 residues. The CDR3 reads CASSLRPGGLYGYTF. The DNA for the CDR3 is TGTGCCAGCAGTTTGCGCCCAGGGGGCCTCTATGGCTACACCTTC.